One TCR beta chain is described in this entry. No antigen is known for it. Generated by immunoSEQ multiplex PCR, the TCRdb table keeps only in-frame clones and is missing some. Of about 180,000 clones listed, around 90% are singletons. The sample belongs to a study of T cell responses to AZD1222 COVID-19 vaccine. Study conclusions and caveats: Clonal diversity was possibly underestimated; the donors were predominantly white British and more often female.

The origin of this receptor is an adult in good health. The sequenced sample was peripheral blood, obtained on day 0 of AZD1222 vaccination.

The CDR3 region has the DNA TGCGCCAGCAGCCAAGAGGCTCAGGGTTCCTACGAGCAGTACTTC. Translating gives CASSQEAQGSYEQYF. The V call is TRBV4-3, the J call TRBJ2-7, with a tentative D call TRBD1 (5 bases). The CDR3 runs 15 residues. The V gene's germline CDR1 is LGHNA and CDR2 YSLEER. V was pared by 0 bases and J by 1 base, with 10 bases between.